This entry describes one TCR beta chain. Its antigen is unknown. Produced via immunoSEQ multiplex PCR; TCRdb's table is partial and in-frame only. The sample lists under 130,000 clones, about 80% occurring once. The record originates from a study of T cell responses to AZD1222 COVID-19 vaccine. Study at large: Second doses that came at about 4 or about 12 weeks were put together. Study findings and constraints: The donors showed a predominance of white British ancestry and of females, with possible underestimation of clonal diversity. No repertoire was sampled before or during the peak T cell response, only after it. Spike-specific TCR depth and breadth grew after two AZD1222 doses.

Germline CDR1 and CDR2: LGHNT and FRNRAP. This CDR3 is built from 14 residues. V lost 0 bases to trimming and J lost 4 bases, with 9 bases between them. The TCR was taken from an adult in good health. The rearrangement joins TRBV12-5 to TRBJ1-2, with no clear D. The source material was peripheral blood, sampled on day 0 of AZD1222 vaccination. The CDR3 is CASGLVRGIYGYTF. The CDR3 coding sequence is TGTGCTAGTGGTTTGGTACGGGGAATCTATGGCTACACCTTC.